Listed here is a single T cell receptor (beta chain). No antigen is known for it. These data originate in a study of persistence of HIV-infected CD4 T cells. Germline-derived CDR1 and CDR2 are SGHRS and YFSETQ. Trimming removed 7 bases from V and 7 bases from J, with 21 bases in between. This CDR3 has 15 residues. The libraries were made with immunoSEQ version 4 in survey mode. Produced via immunoSEQ multiplex PCR; TCRdb's table is partial and in-frame only. The sample contains roughly 41,000 clones, around 80% of which appear only once. Lysates of CMV-infected fibroblasts at 9 to 10 ug/mL stimulated these cells. Sorted nonresponding memory CD4+ T cells were CD40L-negative, CD69-negative, CD45RO-high.

The chain couples TRBV5-1 to TRBJ2-1; D perhaps matches TRBD1 (6 bases). The TCR originated in an adult man with HIV who was CMV-seropositive. Source: CD4+ T cells sorted from PBMCs after approximately 19-hour stimulation, taken from a patient who received antiretroviral therapy. The CDR3 DNA follows: TGCGCCAGCGGTATCTTAGGACAGTCGTCTAATGAGCAGTTCTTC. Its translation is CASGILGQSSNEQFF.